This T cell receptor (beta chain) is from a study of CD8+CD57+ T cells in acquired aplastic anemia. Patients chosen for sequencing had CD8+CD57+ cells that had expanded, as shown by flow cytometry. Every patient had severe acquired aplastic anemia. Each patient gave a blood sample that was collected before any therapy had been received. General study points: Overlap between patients and controls comprised 25 to 35 CD8+ CDR3 sequences. Statistical testing detected no significant gap in CD8+ Simpson's diversity between patients and controls.

Note on this clonotype: Its antigen remains unknown.

TCR beta VDJ and CDR3 profiles were obtained from a genomic DNA template. TCRdb re-called the reads through MiXCR, storing one row per CDR3 protein. The data hold 270,000 or so distinct CDR3 sequences, with less than 85% observed a single time. This receptor was identified in a human donor with aplastic anemia. The sequenced sample was sorted CD4+, CD8+, or CD8+CD57+ T cells (not recorded which) from PBMCs.

CDR3 protein: CSARPPESYNEQFF. The DNA for the CDR3 is TGCAGTGCTAGGCCGCCAGAGTCCTACAATGAGCAGTTCTTC. The chain employs TRBV20-1 and TRBJ2-1; no clear D gene. The V gene's germline CDR1 is DFQATT and CDR2 SNEGSKA (reference sequence). The CDR3 runs 14 residues. V was trimmed by 3 bases and J by 1 base, leaving 10 bases between them.